The TCR beta chain under discussion was sequenced for a study of cytomegalovirus exposure and HLA in healthy donors. Study-level information: Later, an analysis reported that the 95 to 150 validation repertoires had used the same platform as the 500 to 750 first-cohort repertoires.

This CDR3 spans 14 amino acids. Germline-derived CDR1 and CDR2 are MNHEY and SVGAGI. The V end was cut by 0 bases, the J end by 2 bases, with 8 bases between. Here immunoSEQ multiplex PCR was the method, and the copy in TCRdb shows in-frame clones only, minus some. The sample holds more than 110,000 clones, roughly 93% seen once. The chain has TRBV6-5 and TRBJ2-7, with D tentatively TRBD1 (6 bases). The receptor was derived from a man aged 18 to 30 in good health and CMV-seropositive. The sample comprised PBMCs. The CDR3 sequence is CASSYSNRAYEQYF. CDR3 sequence (DNA): TGTGCCAGCAGTTACTCGAACAGGGCCTACGAGCAGTACTTC.